This T cell receptor beta chain came from a study of shared clonotypes between healthy human individuals (TCRdb year 2020). Broadly, across the study: Three men and a couple of women, aged 18 to 49 years, made up the cohort. For each donor, CD4 naive and CD4 memory were each run on three plates, CD8 naive on two plates, and CD8 memory on one plate. Blood TCR repertoires of about five healthy adults were deeply sequenced to estimate repertoire size and the extent of clonotype sharing between individuals. To increase sequencing depth and limit assay-specific biases, TCR repertoire library preparation and sequencing were carried out by different laboratories using diverse techniques. Each donor's leukapheresis produced roughly between roughly 0.85 and 9.5 billion PBMCs.

CDR1 and CDR2, per the germline V gene (reference sequence), are MNHEY and SMNVEV. V lost 11 bases and J lost 7 bases, and the count of bases not matched to a germline gene is 17. The CDR3 runs 15 residues from the cysteine to the phenylalanine. Only CDR3 DNA remains: 45 bases, in frame from the first base. Using the deep immunoSEQ assay, multiplex PCR amplified TCR CDR3 regions from genomic DNA. Extracted genomic DNA from each cell subset was distributed evenly across all wells of several immunoSEQ 96-well plates, and each plate was treated as a replicate. For sorted subsets, approximately 190 ng genomic DNA, equal to about 30,000 T cell genomes, was loaded into each replicate PCR. The purified libraries were quantified using a Qubit 3.0 fluorometer, sized with a Bioanalyzer 2100, and then quantified again using the KAPA Library Quantification kit. Every immunoSEQ 96-well plate was sequenced on a dedicated single-read 150-cycle Illumina NextSeq 550 flow cell. On the study's bioinformatics: Because the immunoSEQ output held only junctional sequences and lacked quality scores, the filtering could not match the filtering applied to full-length reads. To assign V/J genes and CDR3, sequences were annotated against IMGT germline references using PyIR, a Python wrapper for IgBLAST v1.9. Reads with weak V/J assignments (E-value above 1e-6), missing CDR3, stop codons, out-of-frame junctions, or ambiguous translated residues were removed. V3J clonotypes were defined as sequences sharing an identical inferred V gene, J gene, and CDR3 amino acid sequence. The percentage overlap between two repertoires was calculated by dividing the number of shared unique clonotypes by the size of the smaller repertoire. RTK rarefaction, the Chao1 estimator, and Recon v2.1 estimates of unobserved clonotypes were used to assess repertoire richness. Generation probabilities were computed with OLGA for all TCRbeta clonotypes obtained by the gDNA method from a handful of donors. TCRdb carries this immuneACCESS record with in-frame sequences only. Its versions omit some clonotypes, under half of them owing to an unresolved V gene in the studies checked, with the rest unexplained. That table furnishes V, J and clone size, whereas the DNA furnished D and trimming. This sample lists around 690,000 clones; 90% were detected once. The ten most abundant clones make up about a third of the sample.

Healthy HIV-negative adults with no recently reported acute infections or vaccinations were included as donors. Every donor was a Caucasian adult living in Nashville, Tennessee, USA. The CD8 memory samples were a combination of magnetically selected CD45RO+ cells and CCR7-negative CD45RA+ effector memory (TemRA) cells. Blood was collected by leukapheresis, and PBMCs were isolated by Ficoll-Histopaque density gradient centrifugation and then cryopreserved in liquid nitrogen vapor phase. Analytical flow cytometry was used to check the purity and quantity of every magnetically sorted T cell population. Genomic DNA was isolated from each sorted fraction and quantified by UV absorbance on a Nanodrop 2000c. Details on this clone: The antigen it recognizes is unknown. Base qualities are missing; no much larger clone stands one base away.

The paper's findings and limits, for the study overall: Clonotypes shared by all four sorted-subset donors showed higher generation probabilities than non-shared clonotypes. Because the study included only a small number of donors, the genetic and exposure-history diversity represented was limited. About 5% of naive CD4, roughly 3.5% of naive CD8, around 2.3% of memory CD4, and approximately 0.4% of memory CD8 clonotypes were shared across several donors. Sampling was restricted to blood, and TCR repertoires in tissue are likely to differ from TCR repertoires in blood. Rarefaction of sorted-subset datasets indicated incomplete sequencing despite the large sequencing depth. Naive subsets generally had larger estimated clonotype richness than memory subsets did. Based on pairwise subsampling, the degree of clonotype sharing among donors was expected to be affected by sequencing depth.

Sequencing was performed on memory CD8+ T cells from PBMCs. The cell subset or site label on this specimen signifies: CD45RO+ cells pooled with CCR7-negative TemRA cells. The sequence joins TRBV27 to TRBJ2-1; 7 bases in between match TRBD2. This sequence originates from a young man in good health. Some clones in this sample may be carry-over from other donors' samples. The CDR3 region reads CAAFSKAGLGNEQFF. The nucleotide sequence is TGTGCCGCTTTCAGCAAAGCGGGATTAGGGAATGAGCAGTTCTTC.